This TCR beta chain is drawn from a study of CD8+CD57+ T cells in acquired aplastic anemia. This CDR3 contains 14 residues. CDR1 and CDR2 (germline): MNHEY, SMNVEV (reference sequence). The V end lost 5 bases, the J end lost 5 bases, and 13 bases lay between the germline ends. The template for TCR beta VDJ and CDR3 sequence profiling was genomic DNA. From the reads, TCRdb called clonotypes with MiXCR, one entry per CDR3 protein. This sample has tens of thousands of distinct CDR3 sequences, with about 45% found just once. This receptor was identified in a human donor in good health, serving as a control. The sequencing input was sorted CD4+, CD8+, or CD8+CD57+ T cells (not recorded which) from PBMCs. V usage is TRBV27 and J usage is TRBJ1-5, with a weak D call TRBD1 (5 bases). CDR3 DNA: TGTGCCAGCAGTCCCTCCGGACATGATCAGCCCCAGCATTTT. Its protein is CASSPSGHDQPQHF.